What follows are 16 T cell receptor beta chains derived from one specimen sequenced in a study of T cell responses to AZD1222 COVID-19 vaccine. The method was immunoSEQ multiplex PCR; TCRdb's version includes in-frame clones alone and lacks a portion of them. Counted here are about 130,000 clones, roughly nine tenths occurring once; the ten biggest clones make up approximately 1.5%. The sample consisted of peripheral blood, taken on day 0 of AZD1222 vaccination. These receptors were taken from an adult in good health.

The chain carries TRBV6-5 and TRBJ1-1; D is uncertain. Germline V lookup: CDR1 MNHEY, CDR2 SVGAGI. The CDR3 contains 15 residues. The V end was cut by 11 bases, the J end by 0 bases, with 19 bases between. CDR3 sequence: CAAPRERALNTEAFF. The CDR3 DNA follows: TGTGCCGCCCCCAGAGAGCGGGCCCTGAACACTGAAGCTTTCTTT.

V is TRBV9 and J is TRBJ1-5; D is possibly TRBD1 (5 bases). The CDR3 is 13 amino acids. In germline, CDR1 is SGDLS, CDR2 YYNGEE. V lost 2 bases and J 10 bases, leaving 13 bases between the germline ends. The CDR3 DNA is TGTGCCAGCAGCGTGGGACCCCTTCCACCCCAGCATTTT. Protein: CASSVGPLPPQHF. Full variable domain (outside the CDR3, taken from reference TRBV9 and TRBJ1-5): DSGVTQTPKHLITATGQRVTLRCSPRSGDLSVYWYQQSLDQGLQFLIQYYNGEERAKGNILERFSAQQFPDLHSELNLSSLELGDSALYFCASSVGPLPPQHFGDGTRLSIL.

The V call is TRBV18, the J call TRBJ2-7, with D perhaps being TRBD1 or TRBD2 (5 bases each). V was trimmed by 3 bases and J by 3 bases, leaving 9 bases between them. Germline V CDR1 and CDR2: KGHSH, LQKENI. This CDR3 region has 13 residues. The CDR3 reads CASSPRDDYEQYF. DNA for the CDR3: TGTGCCAGCTCACCTAGGGACGACTACGAGCAGTACTTC.

This rearrangement joins TRBV28 to TRBJ2-1, with TRBD1 matching 7 bases. The germline gives CDR1 MDHEN, CDR2 SYDVKM. V shed 5 bases, J shed 8 bases, and the junction held 12 bases outside the gene matches. This CDR3 is built from 15 residues. CDR3 sequence (DNA): TGTGCCAGCAGTGCTCGGGACAGTTCCGTACATGAGCAGTTCTTC. Translating it yields CASSARDSSVHEQFF. Based on the CDR3 plus reference TRBV28 and TRBJ2-1, the full variable domain is DVKVTQSSRYLVKRTGEKVFLECVQDMDHENMFWYRQDPGLGLRLIYFSYDVKMKEKGDIPEGYSVSREKKERFSLILESASTNQTSMYLCASSARDSSVHEQFFGPGTRLTVL.

V usage is TRBV28 and J usage is TRBJ2-7; the match to TRBD2 covers 13 bases. The V and J ends lost 4 bases and 2 bases, in that order; junction bases with no gene match: 14. CDR1 is MDHEN and CDR2 is SYDVKM in the germline V gene. The CDR3 is 19 residues long. CDR3 in DNA: TGTGCCAGCAGTTCAAATTCCGGGACTAGCGGGATGAAGACCTACGAGCAGTACTTC. This translates into CASSSNSGTSGMKTYEQYF.

This chain links TRBV5-1 with TRBJ1-5; D possibly corresponds to TRBD1 (5 bases). The CDR3 length is 12 residues. Deletions cut 0 bases from V and 7 bases from J, with 5 bases between. Germline assignment: CDR1 SGHRS and CDR2 YFSETQ. For the CDR3, the DNA is TGCGCCAGCAGCTTGGAGGGGCAGCCCCAGCATTTT. This translates into CASSLEGQPQHF.

The count of this clone is one. The V call is TRBV7-2, the J call TRBJ2-5; D might be TRBD2 (5 bases). This CDR3 comprises 13 residues. Germline CDR1 and CDR2: SGHTA and FQGNSA. V gave up 5 bases and J gave up 2 bases, with 9 bases separating them. The CDR3 DNA sequence: TGTGCCAGCAGCAAGGGAGTTCAAGAGACCCAGTACTTC. Translated, it gives CASSKGVQETQYF.

This sequence joins TRBV29-1 and TRBJ1-5; TRBD1 matches 10 bases. From germline, CDR1 is SQVTM and CDR2 ANQGSEA. Losses at the gene ends were 6 bases for V and 7 bases for J; bases not matched to a gene: 3. The CDR3 runs 12 residues. CDR3 DNA sequence: TGCAGCGTCGGGGACAGGGGACAGCCCCAGCATTTT. Its protein is CSVGDRGQPQHF. The full variable domain, with the rest looked up from reference TRBV29-1 and TRBJ1-5, is SAVISQKPSRDICQRGTSLTIQCQVDSQVTMMFWYRQQPGQSLTLIATANQGSEATYESGFVIDKFPISRPNLTFSTLTVSNMSPEDSSIYLCSVGDRGQPQHFGDGTRLSIL.

V gene TRBV24-1 combines with J gene TRBJ2-3; 10 bases align to TRBD2. J lost 4 bases, V lost 3 bases, and 6 bases had no gene match. The germline CDR1 and CDR2 sequences are KGHDR and SFDVKD. The length of the CDR3 is 16 residues. The CDR3 reads CATSDPAGGPPDTQYF. CDR3 nucleotides: TGTGCCACCAGTGATCCAGCGGGAGGGCCCCCAGATACGCAGTATTTT.

The chain joins TRBV6-1 to TRBJ2-7; a possible D gene is TRBD1 (6 bases). V was shortened by 2 bases and J by 3 bases, with 14 bases between the two germline ends. Germline CDR1 reads MNHNS; CDR2 reads SASEGT. This CDR3 has 15 residues. In DNA form, the CDR3 reads TGTGCCAGCAGTGAATCAGGGACAAGATACTACGAGCAGTACTTC. Its protein product is CASSESGTRYYEQYF.

CDR3 residues: CASSLVGTEGYTF. DNA of the CDR3: TGTGCCAGCAGCTTGGTGGGGACAGAGGGCTACACCTTC. J is TRBJ1-2 and V is TRBV5-4; 7 bases fit TRBD1. With V trimmed by 0 bases and J by 8 bases, 4 bases remained unmatched. This CDR3 is 13 amino acids long. From germline, CDR1 is SGHNT and CDR2 YYREEE (reference sequence).

With respect to this clone: Germline is not matched at one junction end, which may reflect a read error. The chain uses TRBV6-4 and TRBJ2-7; no clear D. Germline V lookup: CDR1 MRHNA, CDR2 SNTAGT. This CDR3 has 10 amino acids. CDR3 DNA: TGTGCCAGCAGGGACTACGAGCAGTACTTC. Amino acids: CASRDYEQYF.

The chain carries TRBV7-2 and TRBJ2-7; a weak D match, TRBD2 (7 bases). The CDR3 covers 15 residues. V dropped 3 bases and J dropped 3 bases, with 15 bases sitting between them. Germline assignment: CDR1 SGHTA and CDR2 FQGNSA. The DNA of the CDR3 is TGTGCCAGCAGCTTTGGTAGGGGGGGTAACTACGAGCAGTACTTC. Translated: CASSFGRGGNYEQYF.

This rearrangement joins TRBV19 to TRBJ1-1; no reliable D call. This CDR3 has 15 residues. V was clipped by 2 bases and J by 0 bases, with 10 bases between them. Germline lookup yields CDR1 LNHDA and CDR2 SQIVND (reference sequence). DNA of the CDR3: TGTGCCAGTAGTATAAAGAGACAATTGAACACTGAAGCTTTCTTT. Translating gives CASSIKRQLNTEAFF.

This chain joins TRBV19 and TRBJ1-4; weak D call: TRBD1 (5 bases). V was cut by 8 bases and J by 8 bases, with 15 bases left in between. Germline CDR1 reads LNHDA; CDR2 reads SQIVND (reference sequence). CDR3 length: 13 residues. For the CDR3, the DNA is TGTGCCAGTTCCAACAGGTTAAGCGAAAAACTGTTTTTT. Translating gives CASSNRLSEKLFF.

J is TRBJ1-1 and V is TRBV19; D gene uncertain. The CDR3 runs 11 residues. Germline CDR1 is LNHDA and CDR2 is SQIVND (reference sequence). Trimming took 7 bases from V and 2 from J, leaving 5 bases between them. CDR3 sequence reads: CASTQNTEAFF. The CDR3 DNA reads as TGTGCCAGTACCCAAAACACTGAAGCTTTCTTT.